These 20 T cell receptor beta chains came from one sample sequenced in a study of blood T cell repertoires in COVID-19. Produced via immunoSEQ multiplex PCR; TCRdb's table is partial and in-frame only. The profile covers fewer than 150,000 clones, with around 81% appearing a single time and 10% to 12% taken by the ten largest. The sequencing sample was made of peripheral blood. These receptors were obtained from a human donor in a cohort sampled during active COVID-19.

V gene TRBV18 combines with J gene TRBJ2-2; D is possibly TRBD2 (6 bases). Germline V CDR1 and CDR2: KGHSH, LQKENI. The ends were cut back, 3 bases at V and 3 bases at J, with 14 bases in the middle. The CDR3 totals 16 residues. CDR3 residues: CASSPNPGTYTGELFF. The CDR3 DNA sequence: TGTGCCAGCTCACCCAACCCCGGGACTTACACCGGGGAGCTGTTTTTT.

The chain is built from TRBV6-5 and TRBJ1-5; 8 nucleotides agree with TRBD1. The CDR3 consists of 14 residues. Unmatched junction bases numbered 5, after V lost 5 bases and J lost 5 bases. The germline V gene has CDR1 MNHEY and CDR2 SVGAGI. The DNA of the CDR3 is TGTGCCAGCAGTAGGGGGACAGGCGATCAGCCCCAGCATTTT. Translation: CASSRGTGDQPQHF.

In nucleotides, the CDR3 is TGTGCCACCCTAGCTAGCGGGGGGACTCGCGAGCAGTTCTTC. Amino acids: CATLASGGTREQFF. The chain joins TRBV24-1 to TRBJ2-1; the match to TRBD2 covers 11 bases. Per germline, CDR1 KGHDR and CDR2 SFDVKD. The V segment lost 9 bases and the J segment 10 bases; nucleotides outside the gene matches: 10. This CDR3 is 14 amino acids long.

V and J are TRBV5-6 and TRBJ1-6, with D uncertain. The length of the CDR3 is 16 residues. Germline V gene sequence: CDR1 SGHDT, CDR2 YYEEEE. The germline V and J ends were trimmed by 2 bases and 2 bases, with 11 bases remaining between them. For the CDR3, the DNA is TGTGCCAGCAGCTTTCAGCGGGTTACCTATAATTCACCCCTCCACTTT. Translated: CASSFQRVTYNSPLHF.

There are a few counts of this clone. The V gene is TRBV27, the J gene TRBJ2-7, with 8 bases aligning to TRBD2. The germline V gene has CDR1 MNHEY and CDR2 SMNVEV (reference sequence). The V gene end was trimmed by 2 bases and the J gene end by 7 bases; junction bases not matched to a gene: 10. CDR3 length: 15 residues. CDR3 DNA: TGTGCCAGCAGTTTAACCCCGGGAGGGCGCGTGGAGCAGTACTTC. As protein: CASSLTPGGRVEQYF.

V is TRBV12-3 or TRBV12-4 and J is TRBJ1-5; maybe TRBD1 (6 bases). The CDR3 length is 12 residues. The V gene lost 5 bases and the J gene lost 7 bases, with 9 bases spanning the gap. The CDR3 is CASSEGVQPQHF. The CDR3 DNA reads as TGTGCCAGCAGTGAGGGGGTGCAGCCCCAGCATTTT.

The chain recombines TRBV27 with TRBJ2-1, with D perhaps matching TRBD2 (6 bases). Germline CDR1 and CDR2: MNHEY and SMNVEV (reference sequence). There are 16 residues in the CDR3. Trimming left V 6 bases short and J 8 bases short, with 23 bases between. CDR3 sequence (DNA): TGTGCCAGCAGCCCCGCTTTTTGGGGAGGCTTAGATGAGCAGTTCTTC. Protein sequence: CASSPAFWGGLDEQFF.

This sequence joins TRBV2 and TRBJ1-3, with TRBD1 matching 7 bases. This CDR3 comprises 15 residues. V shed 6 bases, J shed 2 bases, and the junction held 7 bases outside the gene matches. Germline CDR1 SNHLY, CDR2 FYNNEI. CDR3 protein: CASRRQGSAGNTIYF. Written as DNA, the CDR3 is TGTGCCAGCAGGCGACAGGGTTCTGCTGGAAACACCATATATTTT.

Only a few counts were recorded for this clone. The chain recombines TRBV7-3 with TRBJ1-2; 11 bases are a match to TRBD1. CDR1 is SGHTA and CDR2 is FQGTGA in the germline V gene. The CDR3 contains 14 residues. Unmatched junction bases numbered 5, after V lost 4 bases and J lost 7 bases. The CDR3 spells CASSSPGTGGGYTF. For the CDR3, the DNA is TGTGCCAGCAGCTCCCCGGGGACAGGGGGTGGCTACACCTTC.

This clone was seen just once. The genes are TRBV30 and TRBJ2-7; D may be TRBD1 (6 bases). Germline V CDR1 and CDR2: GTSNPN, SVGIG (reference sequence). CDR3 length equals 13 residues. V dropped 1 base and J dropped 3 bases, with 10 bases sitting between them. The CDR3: CAWSGTDLYEQYF. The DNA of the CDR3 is TGTGCCTGGAGTGGGACAGACCTCTACGAGCAGTACTTC.

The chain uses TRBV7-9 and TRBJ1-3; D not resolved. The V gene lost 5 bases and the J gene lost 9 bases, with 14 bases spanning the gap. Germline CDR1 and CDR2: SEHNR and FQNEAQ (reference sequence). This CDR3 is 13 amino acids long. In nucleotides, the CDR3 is TGTGCCAGCAGCCCTAGCGGGGAAAGCACCATATATTTT. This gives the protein CASSPSGESTIYF.

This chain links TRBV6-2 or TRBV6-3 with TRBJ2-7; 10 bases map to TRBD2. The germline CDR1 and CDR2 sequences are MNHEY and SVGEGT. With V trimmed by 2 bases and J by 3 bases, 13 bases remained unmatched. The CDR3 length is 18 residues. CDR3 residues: CASSYDLQLAGPHYEQYF. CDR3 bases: TGTGCCAGCAGTTACGATCTGCAACTAGCGGGGCCTCACTACGAGCAGTACTTC.

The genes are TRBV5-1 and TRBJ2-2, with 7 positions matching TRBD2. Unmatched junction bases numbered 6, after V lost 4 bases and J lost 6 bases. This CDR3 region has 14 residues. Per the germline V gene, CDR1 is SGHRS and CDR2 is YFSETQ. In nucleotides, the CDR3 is TGCGCCAGCAGCCCCGGACTAGTTTCCGGGGAGCTGTTTTTT. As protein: CASSPGLVSGELFF.

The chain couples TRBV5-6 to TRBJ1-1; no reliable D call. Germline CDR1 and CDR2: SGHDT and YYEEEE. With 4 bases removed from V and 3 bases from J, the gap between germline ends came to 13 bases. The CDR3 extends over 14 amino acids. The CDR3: CASSLLSGYTEAFF. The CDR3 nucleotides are TGTGCCAGCAGCCTTCTTTCCGGGTACACTGAAGCTTTCTTT.

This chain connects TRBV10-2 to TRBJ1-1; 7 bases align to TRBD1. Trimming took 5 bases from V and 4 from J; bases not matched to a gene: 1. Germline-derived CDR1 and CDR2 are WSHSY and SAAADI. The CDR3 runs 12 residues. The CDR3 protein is CASSRDSTEAFF. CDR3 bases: TGCGCCAGCAGTCGGGACAGCACTGAAGCTTTCTTT.

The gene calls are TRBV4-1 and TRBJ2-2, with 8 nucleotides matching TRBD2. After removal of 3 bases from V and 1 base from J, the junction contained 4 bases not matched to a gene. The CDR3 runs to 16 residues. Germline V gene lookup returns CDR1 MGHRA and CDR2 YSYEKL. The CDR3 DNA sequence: TGCGCCAGCAGCCAGGACAGCGGGAGGAACACCGGGGAGCTGTTTTTT. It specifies CASSQDSGRNTGELFF.

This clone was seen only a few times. This CDR3 reads CASSINPLRGNEQFF. The CDR3 nucleotides are TGTGCCAGTAGTATAAACCCTCTTAGGGGCAATGAGCAGTTCTTC. The chain is built from TRBV19 and TRBJ2-1; D is perhaps TRBD1 (5 bases). Germline lookup yields CDR1 LNHDA and CDR2 SQIVND (reference sequence). The CDR3 consists of 15 residues. Trimming took 2 bases from V and 6 from J, leaving 14 bases between them.

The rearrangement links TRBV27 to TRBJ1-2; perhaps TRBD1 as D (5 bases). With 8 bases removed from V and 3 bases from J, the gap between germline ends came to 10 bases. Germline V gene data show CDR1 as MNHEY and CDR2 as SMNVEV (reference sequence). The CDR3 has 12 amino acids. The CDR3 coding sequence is TGTGCCAGCCCAAGGGGATACTATGGCTACACCTTC. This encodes CASPRGYYGYTF.

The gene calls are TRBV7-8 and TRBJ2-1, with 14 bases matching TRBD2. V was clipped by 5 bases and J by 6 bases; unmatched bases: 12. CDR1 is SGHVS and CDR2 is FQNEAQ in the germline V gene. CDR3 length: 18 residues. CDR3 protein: CASSRTGTSGGGGNEQFF. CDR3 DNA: TGTGCCAGCAGCCGCACCGGGACTAGCGGGGGCGGGGGCAATGAGCAGTTCTTC.

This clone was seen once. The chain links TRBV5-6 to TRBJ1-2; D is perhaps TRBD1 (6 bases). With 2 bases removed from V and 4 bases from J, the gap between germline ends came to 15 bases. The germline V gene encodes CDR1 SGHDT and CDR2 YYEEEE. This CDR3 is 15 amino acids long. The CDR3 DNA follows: TGTGCCAGCAGCTTCATGACAGGAAGTGGCTATGGCTACACCTTC. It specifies CASSFMTGSGYGYTF.